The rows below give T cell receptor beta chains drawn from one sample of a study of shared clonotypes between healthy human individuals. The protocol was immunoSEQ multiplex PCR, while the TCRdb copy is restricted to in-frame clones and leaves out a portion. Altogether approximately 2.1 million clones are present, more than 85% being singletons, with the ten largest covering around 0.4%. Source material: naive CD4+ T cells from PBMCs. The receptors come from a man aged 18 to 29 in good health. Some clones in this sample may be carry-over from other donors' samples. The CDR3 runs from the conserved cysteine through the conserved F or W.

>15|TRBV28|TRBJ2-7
CASSLPVRGGPEQYF
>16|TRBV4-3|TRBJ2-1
CASSQDPRGAYNEQFF
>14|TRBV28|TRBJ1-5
CASSRTDSNQPQHF
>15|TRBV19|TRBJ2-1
CASRGTSGSLYEQFF
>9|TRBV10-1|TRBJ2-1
CASDNEQFF
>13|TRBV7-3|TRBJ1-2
CASSLTGRGGYTF
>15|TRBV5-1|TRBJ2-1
CASSSRQSSYNEQFF
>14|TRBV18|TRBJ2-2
CASSGTTNTGELFF
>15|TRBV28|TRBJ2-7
CASSSGGLNRYEQYF
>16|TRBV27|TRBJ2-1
CASRRPSRSPYNEQFF
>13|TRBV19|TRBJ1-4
CASKSGSNEKLFF
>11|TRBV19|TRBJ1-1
CATQGGTEAFF
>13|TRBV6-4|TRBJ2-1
CASIGTSGSPQFF
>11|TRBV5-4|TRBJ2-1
CASSGRNEQFF
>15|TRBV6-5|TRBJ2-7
CASSYREGRTYEQYF
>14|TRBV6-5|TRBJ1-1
CASSITGAGTEAFF
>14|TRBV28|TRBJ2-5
CASSLSGSQETQYF
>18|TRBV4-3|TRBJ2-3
CASSQVPPREGNTDTQYF
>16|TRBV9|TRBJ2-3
CASSPRLANPVDTQYF
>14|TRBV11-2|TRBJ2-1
CASSLGGRGNEQFF
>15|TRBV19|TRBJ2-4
CASSIWPGGGGIQYF
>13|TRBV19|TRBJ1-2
CASSEVLRRGYTF
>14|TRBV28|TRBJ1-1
CASAMAGVNTEAFF
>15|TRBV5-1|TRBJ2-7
CASSPGTGRVYEQYF
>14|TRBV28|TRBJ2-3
CASSLPGTTDTQYF
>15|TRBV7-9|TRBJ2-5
CASSPAPTYQETQYF
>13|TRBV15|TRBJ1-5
CATSRGTSQPQHF
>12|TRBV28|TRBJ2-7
CASSLIDRVRDF
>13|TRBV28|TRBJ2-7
CASSFGVSYEQYF
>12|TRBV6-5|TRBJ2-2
CASAGDTGELFF
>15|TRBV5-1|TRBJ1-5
CASSLDAAGAQPQHF
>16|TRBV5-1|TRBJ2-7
CASSWALSSVSYEQYF
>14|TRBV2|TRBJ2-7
CATRTGTLTYEQYF
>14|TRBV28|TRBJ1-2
CACAPGGANYGYTF
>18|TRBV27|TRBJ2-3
CASRDGQVALLTTDTQYF
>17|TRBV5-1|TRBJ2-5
CASRSLGRTSGSETQYF
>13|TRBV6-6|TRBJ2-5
CASSYRAEETQYF
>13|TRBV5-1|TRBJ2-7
CASRPDNSYEQYF
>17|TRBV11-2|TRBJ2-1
CASSFPGSAGGPPGWFF
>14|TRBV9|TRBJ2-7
CASSVEHSSYEQYF
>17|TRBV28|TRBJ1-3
CATQDPGEPKPGNTIYF
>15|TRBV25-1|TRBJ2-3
CASSELSRGRDTQYF
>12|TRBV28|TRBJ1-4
CASSREREKLFF
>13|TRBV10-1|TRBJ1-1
CASRGREGTEAFF
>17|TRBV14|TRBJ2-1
CASSQDLVIRSYNEQFF
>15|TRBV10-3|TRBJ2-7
CAIASIAGPPYEQYF
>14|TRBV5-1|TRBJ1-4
CASSSSTGVEKLFF
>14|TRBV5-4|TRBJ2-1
CASERGGSYNEQFF
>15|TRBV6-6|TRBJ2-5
CASSYVREGPKTQYF
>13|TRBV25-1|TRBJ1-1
CASSEYPGGDAFF
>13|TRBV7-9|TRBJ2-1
CASSQTIRDRGFF